Below are 7 T cell receptor beta chains sequenced from a single sample in a study of Graves' ophthalmopathy and Graves' hyperthyroidism. RNA transcripts yielded amplified TCR beta CDR3 regions. HTBI primers were used in a first-round RT-PCR, which preceded a second-round multiplex PCR. TCRdb used MiXCR to reprocess the multiplex PCR reads, holding one entry per CDR3 protein. The table has over a million distinct CDR3 sequences, approximately 35% seen once; the top ten hold around 10%. Sequences were obtained from peripheral blood or thyroid tissue (not recorded which). The receptor source for this set is an adult man with Graves' hyperthyroidism.

Ten or more counts support this clonotype. The gene calls are TRBV5-1 and TRBJ1-1, with 7 bases matching TRBD1. CDR1 and CDR2 (germline): SGHRS, YFSETQ. J lost 5 bases, V lost 4 bases, and 14 bases had no gene match. The CDR3 is made up of 16 amino acids. The CDR3 sequence is CASSPKKAGTATEAFF. The CDR3 coding sequence is TGCGCCAGCAGCCCCAAGAAGGCCGGGACAGCGACTGAAGCTTTCTTT.

There are a few counts of this clonotype. The chain uses TRBV4-3 and TRBJ2-2, with 9 bases identical to TRBD2. J lost 3 bases, V lost 1 base, and 6 bases had no gene match. Germline V gene data show CDR1 as LGHNA and CDR2 as YSLEER. CDR3 length equals 17 residues. The CDR3 loop reads CASSQVELAGYTGELFF. In DNA form, the CDR3 reads TGCGCCAGCAGCCAAGTCGAACTAGCGGGTTACACCGGGGAGCTGTTTTTT.

This clonotype has only a few counts. The chain recombines TRBV5-1 with TRBJ2-7, with D possibly being TRBD1 (6 bases). This CDR3 has 20 amino acids. CDR1 is SGHRS and CDR2 is YFSETQ in the germline V gene. Trimming took off 1 base at V and 0 bases at J, with 26 bases between the two ends. The CDR3 region is CASSLLPNRAGGKSSYEQYF. The CDR3 bases are TGCGCCAGCAGCTTGCTACCCAACAGGGCTGGTGGAAAGAGCTCCTACGAGCAGTACTTC.

The rearrangement uses TRBV10-3 and TRBJ2-5; 14 nucleotides align to TRBD2. Germline V gene data show CDR1 as ENHRY and CDR2 as SYGVKD. CDR3 length: 18 amino acids. Trimming at V came to 4 bases and at J to 4 bases, leaving 11 bases not matched to a gene. This CDR3 reads CAISGRTSGGLPTETQYF. The CDR3 DNA sequence: TGTGCCATCAGTGGTAGGACTAGCGGGGGGTTACCGACAGAGACCCAGTACTTC.

This clonotype was seen only a few times. The genes are TRBV30 and TRBJ2-7; D possibly corresponds to TRBD1 (5 bases). V dropped 0 bases and J dropped 6 bases, with 12 bases sitting between them. This CDR3 has 13 amino acids. Germline assignment: CDR1 GTSNPN and CDR2 SVGIG (reference sequence). In DNA, the CDR3 is TGTGCCTGGAGTGTACGACAGTTTGTCGAGCAGTACTTC. Encoded protein: CAWSVRQFVEQYF.

In its sample, this clonotype was seen once. This rearrangement joins TRBV19 to TRBJ2-5, with 7 positions matching TRBD2. Losses at the gene ends were 2 bases for V and 5 bases for J; bases not matched to a gene: 11. Germline V CDR1 and CDR2: LNHDA, SQIVND (reference sequence). CDR3 length: 16 residues. As DNA, the CDR3 is TGTGCCAGTAGTATACGCTCCACACGGGAGGCGGAGACCCAGTACTTC. It specifies CASSIRSTREAETQYF.

This clonotype was seen more than once but under ten times. This chain uses TRBV19 with TRBJ2-5; TRBD1 matches at 7 bases. Germline V gene lookup returns CDR1 LNHDA and CDR2 SQIVND (reference sequence). V lost 5 bases, J lost 2 bases, and 14 bases stayed unmatched. The CDR3 runs 17 residues. This CDR3 reads CASSQRTTDRVQETQYF. CDR3 coding DNA: TGTGCCAGTAGTCAACGAACCACCGACAGGGTGCAAGAGACCCAGTACTTC.